One sample yielded the 23 T cell receptor beta chains listed below, sequenced in a study of T cell changes during pregnancy in multiple sclerosis. Assay used: immunoSEQ multiplex PCR; TCRdb lists only in-frame clones, some missing. The table lists 65,000 to 75,000 clones, roughly 89% of them singletons. This material consisted of peripheral blood, taken after pregnancy. All receptors come from a female donor in good health, enrolled as a control in a pregnancy study.

The rearrangement uses TRBV28 and TRBJ2-7, with TRBD1 matching 7 bases. Germline V gene sequence: CDR1 MDHEN, CDR2 SYDVKM. This CDR3 has 14 residues. Germline trimming cut 6 bases from V and 4 bases from J; bases unmatched to any gene: 9. CDR3 bases: TGTGCCAGCAGCCTCAGGGGGTCGGGTTACGAGCAGTACTTC. Translated, it gives CASSLRGSGYEQYF.

The chain recombines TRBV4-1 with TRBJ2-1; D ambiguous. Trimming removed 0 bases from V and 7 bases from J, with 7 bases in between. This CDR3 spans 13 amino acids. CDR1 and CDR2 from the germline V gene are MGHRA and YSYEKL. The CDR3 nucleotides are TGCGCCAGCAGCCAAGATTGGGCAAATGAGCAGTTCTTC. It codes for CASSQDWANEQFF.

The rearrangement links TRBV27 to TRBJ1-6; TRBD1 aligns across 8 bases. The V segment lost 5 bases and the J segment 3 bases; nucleotides outside the gene matches: 6. The germline gives CDR1 MNHEY, CDR2 SMNVEV (reference sequence). CDR3 length: 16 residues. The CDR3 protein is CASSTRTGIYNSPLHF. In DNA, the CDR3 is TGTGCCAGCAGTACCCGGACAGGGATCTATAATTCACCCCTCCACTTT.

This clone was picked up one time. The V and J genes are TRBV27 and TRBJ2-1, with D hard to call. Trimming shortened V by 7 bases and J by 6 bases, and 13 bases separated the two germline ends. The CDR3 is 13 amino acids. Per germline, CDR1 MNHEY and CDR2 SMNVEV (reference sequence). The CDR3 sequence is CASTSGLLNEQFF. Here the CDR3 DNA reads TGTGCCAGCACCTCAGGCCTCCTCAATGAGCAGTTCTTC.

In regard to this clone: The same CDR3 is also encoded by other DNA sequences in this sample. DNA for the CDR3: TGTGCCAGCAGTTCACAGGGAACTGAAGCTTTCTTT. Translated, it gives CASSSQGTEAFF. The genes are TRBV27 and TRBJ1-1; possible D gene TRBD1, 6 bases. This CDR3 comprises 12 residues. The germline gives CDR1 MNHEY, CDR2 SMNVEV (reference sequence). The V and J ends lost 4 bases and 5 bases respectively, with 8 bases between them.

The V gene is TRBV5-1, the J gene TRBJ1-1; 9 nucleotides agree with TRBD1. Germline assignment: CDR1 SGHRS and CDR2 YFSETQ. Losses at the gene ends were 5 bases for V and 0 bases for J; bases not matched to a gene: 17. The CDR3 is 19 residues long. CDR3 sequence reads: CASRIESGTGLGMNTEAFF. The CDR3 region has the DNA TGCGCCAGCAGAATAGAAAGCGGGACAGGGTTAGGGATGAACACTGAAGCTTTCTTT.

The chain carries TRBV21-1 and TRBJ1-6; TRBD1 is the table's D call and was not checked against the DNA. TRBV21-1 is tagged as a pseudogene. The CDR3 covers 18 residues. The CDR3 DNA sequence: TGTGCCAGCAGCACCCGACATCCTCTCACCTCCTATAATTCACCCCTCCACTTT. It specifies CASSTRHPLTSYNSPLHF.

The V call is TRBV7-9, the J call TRBJ2-7; 11 bases are a match to TRBD2. This CDR3 is built from 17 residues. With 3 bases clipped from V and 1 base from J, the junction kept 8 bases outside the gene matches. Germline V gives CDR1 SEHNR, CDR2 FQNEAQ (reference sequence). The CDR3 protein is CASSFISGGAGSYEQYF. Here the CDR3 DNA reads TGTGCCAGCAGCTTCATTAGCGGGGGGGCTGGTTCCTACGAGCAGTACTTC.

The chain couples TRBV18 to TRBJ1-1; D unresolved. Trimming pared 4 bases from V and 0 bases from J, leaving 9 bases between. The germline V gene has CDR1 KGHSH and CDR2 LQKENI. The CDR3 covers 14 residues. Written as DNA, the CDR3 is TGTGCCAGCTCACTTGAGTTACTGAACACTGAAGCTTTCTTT. Protein product: CASSLELLNTEAFF.

The J gene is TRBJ1-3, the V gene TRBV6-5; 7 positions match TRBD1. Germline CDR1 MNHEY, CDR2 SVGAGI. V shed 5 bases, J shed 3 bases, and the junction held 4 bases outside the gene matches. The CDR3 has 14 amino acids. The CDR3 bases are TGTGCCAGCAGTCTTACAGGGGTTGGAAACACCATATATTTT. Translation gives CASSLTGVGNTIYF.

This chain connects TRBV15 to TRBJ1-5, with TRBD1 matching 10 bases. CDR1 and CDR2 from the germline V gene are LNHNV and YYDKDF (reference sequence). Losses at the gene ends were 5 bases for V and 2 bases for J; bases not matched to a gene: 3. The CDR3 loop spans 15 amino acids. The CDR3 is CATSDGTGGNQPQHF. The CDR3 coding sequence is TGTGCCACCAGCGACGGGACAGGGGGCAATCAGCCCCAGCATTTT.

V is TRBV5-1 and J is TRBJ2-1; D is unresolved. Germline loops: CDR1 SGHRS, CDR2 YFSETQ. V was cut by 0 bases and J by 0 bases, with 13 bases left in between. CDR3 length: 17 residues. CDR3 protein: CASSLGSTQSSYNEQFF. DNA for the CDR3: TGCGCCAGCAGCTTGGGATCTACCCAAAGCTCCTACAATGAGCAGTTCTTC.

V is TRBV28 and J is TRBJ2-5; D gene uncertain. V shed 3 bases and J shed 0 bases, with 5 bases lying between them. Germline V CDR1 and CDR2: MDHEN, SYDVKM. This CDR3 region has 13 residues. CDR3 nucleotide sequence: TGTGCCAGCAGTTTTAATCACCAAGAGACCCAGTACTTC. This sequence encodes CASSFNHQETQYF. The entire variable domain, with the rest obtained from reference TRBV28 and TRBJ2-5, is as follows: DVKVTQSSRYLVKRTGEKVFLECVQDMDHENMFWYRQDPGLGLRLIYFSYDVKMKEKGDIPEGYSVSREKKERFSLILESASTNQTSMYLCASSFNHQETQYFGPGTRLLVL.

V gene TRBV9 combines with J gene TRBJ2-7; no firm D call. V gave up 3 bases and J gave up 3 bases, with 10 bases separating them. CDR3 length equals 13 residues. CDR1 and CDR2 (germline): SGDLS, YYNGEE. The CDR3 nucleotides read TGTGCCAGCAGCGCCCAGGATTTCTACGAGCAGTACTTC. It is translated as CASSAQDFYEQYF.

The V call is TRBV18, the J call TRBJ2-1; D gene unclear. The CDR3 totals 13 residues. Between the trimmed V and J ends, which lost 3 bases and 4 bases, there was a span of 7 bases. Germline V gene lookup returns CDR1 KGHSH and CDR2 LQKENI. CDR3 amino acids: CASSPTEYNEQFF. CDR3 bases: TGTGCCAGCTCACCGACGGAGTACAATGAGCAGTTCTTC.

The gene calls are TRBV7-2 and TRBJ1-4; TRBD1 is a possible D gene (5 bases). The CDR3 consists of 14 residues. Deletions cut 5 bases from V and 4 bases from J, with 11 bases between. CDR1 SGHTA and CDR2 FQGNSA come from the germline V gene. The CDR3 spells CASSPRGDNEKLFF. Written as DNA, the CDR3 is TGTGCCAGCAGCCCCCGGGGGGATAATGAAAAACTGTTTTTT.

The chain couples TRBV4-1 to TRBJ2-7; 8 bases are shared with TRBD2. The J segment lost 2 bases and the V segment lost 5 bases, leaving 8 bases of the junction unmatched. In germline, CDR1 is MGHRA, CDR2 YSYEKL. CDR3 length: 15 residues. Written as DNA, the CDR3 is TGCGCCAGCAGCTGGTCCGGGAGGGAGACCTACGAGCAGTACTTC. It encodes CASSWSGRETYEQYF.

This clone was seen a few times. The chain carries TRBV6-1 and TRBJ2-1; D perhaps matches TRBD1 (5 bases). Trimming left V 3 bases short and J 6 bases short, with 15 bases between. The germline V gene encodes CDR1 MNHNS and CDR2 SASEGT. The CDR3 is made up of 15 amino acids. Here the CDR3 reads CASSDARAVSNEQFF. CDR3 coding DNA: TGTGCCAGCAGTGATGCCAGGGCGGTAAGCAATGAGCAGTTCTTC.

The V gene is TRBV28, the J gene TRBJ2-7; weak D call: TRBD1 (6 bases). The CDR3 has 13 amino acids. Trimming took 2 bases from V and 3 from J, leaving 8 bases between them. Germline V gene data show CDR1 as MDHEN and CDR2 as SYDVKM. The CDR3 coding sequence is TGTGCCAGCAGTTTAATCAGGGGCTACGAGCAGTACTTC. Translating gives CASSLIRGYEQYF.

The CDR3 region is CASSRTGGRNEQFF. DNA for the CDR3: TGTGCCAGCAGTCGGACAGGGGGCCGCAATGAGCAGTTCTTC. This rearrangement joins TRBV28 to TRBJ2-1; TRBD1 aligns across 11 bases. CDR3 length equals 14 residues. V dropped 5 bases and J dropped 6; count of bases not matched to a gene: 3. In germline, CDR1 is MDHEN, CDR2 SYDVKM.

V usage is TRBV27 and J usage is TRBJ2-7; 14 nucleotides line up with TRBD2. CDR1 MNHEY and CDR2 SMNVEV come from the germline V gene (reference sequence). This CDR3 is 15 amino acids long. J lost 3 bases, V lost 4 bases, and 2 bases had no gene match. The CDR3 nucleotides are TGTGCCAGCAGTTCTGGACTAGCGGGGGGCTACGAGCAGTACTTC. It is translated as CASSSGLAGGYEQYF.

The chain employs TRBV30 and TRBJ2-3; the D is unclear. Trimming removed 0 bases from V and 0 bases from J, with 7 bases in between. The CDR3 is made up of 14 amino acids. Per the germline V gene, CDR1 is GTSNPN and CDR2 is SVGIG (reference sequence). CDR3 residues: CAWSVGGSTDTQYF. The CDR3 DNA reads TGTGCCTGGAGTGTAGGCGGTAGCACAGATACGCAGTATTTT.

The CDR3 is CSVEGGRESGNTIYF. As DNA, the CDR3 is TGCAGCGTTGAAGGGGGCAGGGAATCTGGAAACACCATATATTTT. The chain joins TRBV29-1 to TRBJ1-3; possible D gene TRBD1, 5 bases. CDR1 SQVTM and CDR2 ANQGSEA come from the germline V gene. The V gene lost 1 base and the J gene lost 1 base, with 11 bases spanning the gap. The CDR3 spans 15 residues.